The 9 T cell receptor beta chains given below trace back to one sample, sequenced in a study of T cell responses to AZD1222 COVID-19 vaccine. TCRdb keeps only in-frame clones here, not all; method: immunoSEQ multiplex PCR. In the table there are roughly 120,000 clones, around 89% of which are singletons. Sequences were derived from peripheral blood, sampled 28 days after the second AZD1222 dose. Receptor source: an adult who received the AZD1222 COVID-19 vaccine.

The chain uses TRBV10-1 and TRBJ1-4, with D perhaps TRBD1 (5 bases). With 2 bases removed from V and 8 bases from J, the gap between germline ends came to 15 bases. Germline CDR1 and CDR2: WNHNN and SYGVQD (reference sequence). The CDR3 is 15 amino acids. CDR3 nucleotide sequence: TGCGCCAGCAGTGAGGCCGGGCGGGGGAGCGAAAAACTGTTTTTT. As protein: CASSEAGRGSEKLFF.

The chain combines TRBV27 with TRBJ2-2; a possible D gene is TRBD2 (7 bases). V shed 6 bases and J shed 8 bases, with 25 bases lying between them. The CDR3 has 17 residues. Germline V gene lookup returns CDR1 MNHEY and CDR2 SMNVEV (reference sequence). The CDR3 is CASSRDAGAPLAGELFF. The CDR3 bases are TGTGCCAGCAGCAGAGACGCGGGGGCGCCACTCGCAGGGGAGCTGTTTTTT.

The J gene is TRBJ1-4, the V gene TRBV6-1; D gene uncertain. Germline V gives CDR1 MNHNS, CDR2 SASEGT. This CDR3 has 14 residues. Trimming removed 3 bases at V and 8 bases at J, with 13 bases between. The CDR3 region is CASSDRGIGEKLFF. The CDR3 DNA sequence: TGTGCCAGCAGTGATCGGGGAATAGGGGAAAAACTGTTTTTT.

This clone was found once. The V call is TRBV2, the J call TRBJ1-2, with D maybe TRBD1 (5 bases). Germline CDR1 and CDR2: SNHLY and FYNNEI. The CDR3 spans 13 residues. V lost 4 bases, J lost 10 bases, and 16 bases lay in between. This CDR3 reads CASSAADRGDYTF. The CDR3 DNA is TGTGCCAGCAGTGCGGCGGATCGAGGGGACTACACCTTC.

The rearrangement joins TRBV5-5 to TRBJ1-3, with unresolved D. Per the germline V gene, CDR1 is SGHKS and CDR2 is YYEKEE (reference sequence). Trimming removed 0 bases at V and 0 bases at J, with 7 bases between. CDR3 length equals 15 residues. CDR3 DNA: TGTGCCAGCAGCTTGGATCCGAGCTCTGGAAACACCATATATTTT. Encoded protein: CASSLDPSSGNTIYF.

The CDR3 sequence is CASSSAYTEAFF. In DNA, the CDR3 is TGCGCCAGCAGTTCGGCGTACACTGAAGCTTTCTTT. The genes are TRBV23-1 and TRBJ1-1; no definite D call. TRBV23-1 is known as an ORF, though its function is uncertain. V lost 5 bases and J lost 3, with 7 bases in between. The CDR3 is 12 amino acids.

This chain links TRBV7-3 with TRBJ1-3, with a weak D call TRBD1 (5 bases). CDR1 and CDR2 (germline): SGHTA, FQGTGA. Between the trimmed V and J ends, which lost 2 bases and 0 bases, there was a span of 11 bases. The CDR3 runs to 16 residues. Here the CDR3 reads CASSLSSGHSGNTIYF. In nucleotides, the CDR3 is TGTGCCAGCAGCTTATCCTCCGGACACTCTGGAAACACCATATATTTT.

This chain joins TRBV14 and TRBJ1-5; a possible D gene is TRBD1 (5 bases). The CDR3 runs to 16 residues. CDR1 SGHDN and CDR2 FVKESK come from the germline V gene. V lost 5 bases to trimming and J lost 2 bases, with 16 bases between them. The CDR3 DNA sequence: TGTGCCAGCAGCGGCATTGGGGGTTGGGGCAATCAGCCCCAGCATTTT. Amino acid sequence: CASSGIGGWGNQPQHF.

The rearrangement uses TRBV7-2 and TRBJ2-1; TRBD1 aligns across 8 bases. This CDR3 has 15 residues. The V gene end was trimmed by 4 bases and the J gene end by 4 bases; junction bases not matched to a gene: 6. Per germline, CDR1 SGHTA and CDR2 FQGNSA. Here the CDR3 DNA reads TGTGCCAGCAGCTCCGGACAGGGTGGGTACAATGAGCAGTTCTTC. Protein: CASSSGQGGYNEQFF.